The 10 T cell receptor beta chains in this list originate from one sample, sequenced in a study of vaccination effects on CD4 cells after COVID-19. The authors isolated CD4+ T cells after about 10 days of culture. Their antigens remain unidentified. Assay: immunoSEQ multiplex PCR; the TCRdb copy retains only in-frame clones and omits some. The repertoire consists of 45,000 or so clones, with 60% to 80% occurring once and the leading ten covering 8.6%. The source was CD4+ T cells from PBMCs cultured without peptide, collected before COVID-19 vaccination. These receptors were collected from a human donor who had a prior SARS-CoV-2 infection.

The chain links TRBV19 to TRBJ1-2; TRBD1 matches 8 bases. J lost 8 bases, V lost 5 bases, and 10 bases had no gene match. CDR3 length: 14 residues. Germline V lookup: CDR1 LNHDA, CDR2 SQIVND (reference sequence). This CDR3 is CASSQDRADQGYTF. The CDR3 region has the DNA TGTGCCAGTAGTCAGGACAGGGCGGATCAAGGCTACACCTTC. Full variable domain (outside the CDR3, taken from reference TRBV19 and TRBJ1-2): DGGITQSPKYLFRKEGQNVTLSCEQNLNHDAMYWYRQDPGQGLRLIYYSQIVNDFQKGDIAEGYSVSREKKESFPLTVTSAQKNPTAFYLCASSQDRADQGYTFGSGTRLTVV.

The V gene is TRBV5-8, the J gene TRBJ1-6; possibly TRBD1 for D (5 bases). Deletions cut 4 bases from V and 3 bases from J, with 11 bases between. Germline CDR1 is SGHTS and CDR2 is YDEGEE. This CDR3 contains 15 residues. Here the CDR3 DNA reads TGTGCCAGCAGCCCGGGTAGGGGCTATAATTCACCCCTCCACTTT. As protein: CASSPGRGYNSPLHF.

DNA for the CDR3: TGCAGCGCAACGGGGGCGGGTCAAGAGACCCAGTACTTC. This gives the protein CSATGAGQETQYF. V gene TRBV29-1 combines with J gene TRBJ2-5; D is tentatively TRBD1 or TRBD2 (6 bases each). V was shortened by 7 bases and J by 2 bases, with 14 bases between the two germline ends. Per germline, CDR1 SQVTM and CDR2 ANQGSEA. This CDR3 region has 13 residues.

The CDR3 nucleotides are TGTGCCTGGAGTGTATTTACTAGCGGGGGGGGTGGTACGCAGTATTTT. This translates into CAWSVFTSGGGGTQYF. The chain joins TRBV30 to TRBJ2-3; 13 bases fit TRBD2. In germline, CDR1 is GTSNPN, CDR2 SVGIG (reference sequence). The CDR3 sequence is 16 residues long. J gave up 8 bases and V 0 bases, and 8 bases lay outside the gene matches.

The chain combines TRBV5-1 with TRBJ2-2, with D possibly being TRBD1 (5 bases). Trimming cost V 4 bases and J 2 bases, with 12 bases left between them. CDR3 length: 15 residues. From germline, CDR1 is SGHRS and CDR2 YFSETQ. The CDR3 coding sequence is TGCGCCAGCAGCATCGACAGTTATAACACCGGGGAGCTGTTTTTT. It yields the protein CASSIDSYNTGELFF. Drawing the rest from reference TRBV5-1 and TRBJ2-2, the complete variable domain is KAGVTQTPRYLIKTRGQQVTLSCSPISGHRSVSWYQQTPGQGLQFLFEYFSETQRNKGNFPGRFSGRQFSNSRSEMNVSTLELGDSALYLCASSIDSYNTGELFFGEGSRLTVL.

This chain connects TRBV15 to TRBJ2-7; D gene ambiguous. The germline gives CDR1 LNHNV, CDR2 YYDKDF (reference sequence). This CDR3 contains 15 residues. Trimming pared 0 bases from V and 11 bases from J, leaving 20 bases between. The CDR3 is CATSRDPSPSVPEYF. The CDR3 nucleotides read TGTGCCACCAGCAGAGATCCCTCTCCCTCCGTCCCGGAGTACTTC.

V gene TRBV5-5 combines with J gene TRBJ2-3; D uncertain. Germline CDR1 is SGHKS and CDR2 is YYEKEE (reference sequence). This CDR3 has 14 amino acids. V was clipped by 0 bases and J by 4 bases, with 9 bases between them. CDR3 in amino acids: CASSLEGAADTQYF. In DNA form, the CDR3 reads TGTGCCAGCAGCTTGGAGGGTGCCGCAGATACGCAGTATTTT.

V and J are TRBV7-9 and TRBJ2-5; 12 nucleotides agree with TRBD2. J lost 2 bases, V lost 4 bases, and 8 bases had no gene match. The CDR3 spans 17 residues. Germline V CDR1 and CDR2: SEHNR, FQNEAQ (reference sequence). The CDR3 DNA is TGTGCCAGCAGCTCCCGACTAGCGGGAGCCTATCAAGAGACCCAGTACTTC. As protein: CASSSRLAGAYQETQYF. Full variable domain (outside the CDR3, taken from reference TRBV7-9 and TRBJ2-5): DTGVSQNPRHKITKRGQNVTFRCDPISEHNRLYWYRQTLGQGPEFLTYFQNEAQLEKSRLLSDRFSAERPKGSFSTLEIQRTEQGDSAMYLCASSSRLAGAYQETQYFGPGTRLLVL.

The V and J genes are TRBV9 and TRBJ2-6; D call uncertain. The germline gives CDR1 SGDLS, CDR2 YYNGEE. The germline V and J ends were trimmed by 2 bases and 1 base, with 1 base remaining between them. The CDR3 totals 13 residues. CDR3 nucleotide sequence: TGTGCCAGCAGCGTGTCTGGGGCCAACGTCCTGACTTTC. Amino acids: CASSVSGANVLTF. Full variable domain (outside the CDR3, taken from reference TRBV9 and TRBJ2-6): DSGVTQTPKHLITATGQRVTLRCSPRSGDLSVYWYQQSLDQGLQFLIQYYNGEERAKGNILERFSAQQFPDLHSELNLSSLELGDSALYFCASSVSGANVLTFGAGSRLTVL.

This clone was found a few times. This chain uses TRBV29-1 with TRBJ2-3; 9 bases map to TRBD2. After removal of 6 bases from V and 4 bases from J, the junction contained 8 bases not matched to a gene. This CDR3 contains 14 residues. Germline CDR1 SQVTM, CDR2 ANQGSEA. CDR3 nucleotide sequence: TGCAGCGTAGCAGGGACTAGCTTATCAGATACGCAGTATTTT. As protein: CSVAGTSLSDTQYF.